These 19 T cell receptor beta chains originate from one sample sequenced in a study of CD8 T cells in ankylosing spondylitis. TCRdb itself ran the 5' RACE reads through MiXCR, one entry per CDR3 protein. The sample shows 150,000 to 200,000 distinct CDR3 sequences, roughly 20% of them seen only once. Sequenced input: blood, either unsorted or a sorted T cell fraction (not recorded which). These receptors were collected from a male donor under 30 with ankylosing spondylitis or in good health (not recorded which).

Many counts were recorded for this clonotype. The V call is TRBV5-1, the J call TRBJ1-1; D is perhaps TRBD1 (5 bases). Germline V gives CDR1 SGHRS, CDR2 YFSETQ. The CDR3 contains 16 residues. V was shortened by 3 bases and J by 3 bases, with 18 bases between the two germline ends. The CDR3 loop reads CASSSNLGTGHTEAFF. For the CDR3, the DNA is TGCGCCAGCAGCTCTAACTTGGGGACTGGTCACACTGAAGCTTTCTTT. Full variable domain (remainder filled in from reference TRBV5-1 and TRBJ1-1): KAGVTQTPRYLIKTRGQQVTLSCSPISGHRSVSWYQQTPGQGLQFLFEYFSETQRNKGNFPGRFSGRQFSNSRSEMNVSTLELGDSALYLCASSSNLGTGHTEAFFGQGTRLTVV.

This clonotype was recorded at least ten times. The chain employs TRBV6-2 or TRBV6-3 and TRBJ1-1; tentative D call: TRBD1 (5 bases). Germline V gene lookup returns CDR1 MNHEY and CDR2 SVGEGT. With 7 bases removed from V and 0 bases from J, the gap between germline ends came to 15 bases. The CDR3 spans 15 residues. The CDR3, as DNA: TGTGCCAGCACCCCGGGGGATCCTATGAACACTGAAGCTTTCTTT. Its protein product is CASTPGDPMNTEAFF.

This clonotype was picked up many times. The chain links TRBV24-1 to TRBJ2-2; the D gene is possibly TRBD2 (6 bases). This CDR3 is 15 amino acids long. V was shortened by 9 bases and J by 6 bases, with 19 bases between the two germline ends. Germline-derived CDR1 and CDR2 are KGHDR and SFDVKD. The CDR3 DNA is TGTGCCACCCGGGCAGTCAGCGGGCCGGCCGGGGAGCTGTTTTTT. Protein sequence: CATRAVSGPAGELFF.

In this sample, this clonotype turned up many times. CDR3: CASSSILGEQFF. The CDR3 bases are TGCGCCAGCAGCTCGATTTTAGGAGAGCAGTTCTTC. The V gene is TRBV5-1, the J gene TRBJ2-1; D gene unclear. This CDR3 has 12 residues. Trimming stripped 3 bases from V and 10 bases from J, with 11 bases between. Per the germline V gene, CDR1 is SGHRS and CDR2 is YFSETQ.

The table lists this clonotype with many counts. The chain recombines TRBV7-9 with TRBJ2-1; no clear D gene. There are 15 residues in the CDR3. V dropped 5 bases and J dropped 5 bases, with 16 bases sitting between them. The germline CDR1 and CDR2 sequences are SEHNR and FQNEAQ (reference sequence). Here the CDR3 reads CASSPESPRNNEQFF. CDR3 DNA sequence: TGTGCCAGCAGCCCGGAGAGTCCGCGAAACAATGAGCAGTTCTTC.

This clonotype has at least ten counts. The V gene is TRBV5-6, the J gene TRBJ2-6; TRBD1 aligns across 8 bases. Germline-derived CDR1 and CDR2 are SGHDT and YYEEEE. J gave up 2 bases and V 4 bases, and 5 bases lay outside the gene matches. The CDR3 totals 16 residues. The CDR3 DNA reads TGTGCCAGCAGCCCGGGGACAGGACCTGGGGCCAACGTCCTGACTTTC. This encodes CASSPGTGPGANVLTF. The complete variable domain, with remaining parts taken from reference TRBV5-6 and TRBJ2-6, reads DAGVTQSPTHLIKTRGQQVTLRCSPKSGHDTVSWYQQALGQGPQFIFQYYEEEERQRGNFPDRFSGHQFPNYSSELNVNALLLGDSALYLCASSPGTGPGANVLTFGAGSRLTVL.

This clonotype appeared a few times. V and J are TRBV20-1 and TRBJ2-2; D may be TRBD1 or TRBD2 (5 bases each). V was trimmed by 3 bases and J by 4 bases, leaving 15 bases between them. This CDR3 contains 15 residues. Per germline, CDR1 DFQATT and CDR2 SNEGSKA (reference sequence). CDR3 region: CSARGDPEGTGELFF. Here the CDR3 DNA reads TGCAGTGCTAGGGGGGACCCCGAGGGCACCGGGGAGCTGTTTTTT.

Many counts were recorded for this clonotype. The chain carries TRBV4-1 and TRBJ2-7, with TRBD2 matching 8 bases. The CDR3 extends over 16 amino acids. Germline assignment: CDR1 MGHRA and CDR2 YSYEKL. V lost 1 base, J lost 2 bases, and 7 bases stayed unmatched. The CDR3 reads CASSQAETGGPYEQYV. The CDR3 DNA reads TGCGCCAGCAGCCAAGCGGAAACGGGAGGGCCCTACGAGCAGTACGTC.

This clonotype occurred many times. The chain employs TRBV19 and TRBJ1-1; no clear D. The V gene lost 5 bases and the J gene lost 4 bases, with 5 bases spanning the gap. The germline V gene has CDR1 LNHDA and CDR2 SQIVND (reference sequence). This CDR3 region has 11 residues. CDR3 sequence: CASSEGTEAFF. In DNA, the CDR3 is TGTGCCAGTAGTGAGGGCACTGAAGCTTTCTTT.

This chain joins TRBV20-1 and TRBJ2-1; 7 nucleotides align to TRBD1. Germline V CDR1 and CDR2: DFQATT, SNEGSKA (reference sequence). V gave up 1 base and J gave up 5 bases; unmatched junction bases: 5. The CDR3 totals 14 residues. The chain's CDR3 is CSARGQGTHNEQFF. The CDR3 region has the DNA TGCAGTGCTAGAGGACAGGGTACACACAATGAGCAGTTCTTC.

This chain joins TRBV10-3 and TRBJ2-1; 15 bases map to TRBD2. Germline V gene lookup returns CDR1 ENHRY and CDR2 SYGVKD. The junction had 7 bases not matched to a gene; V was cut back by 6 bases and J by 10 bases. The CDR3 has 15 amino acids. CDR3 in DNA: TGTGCCATCAGCAACGGGACTAGCGGGAGGAAAGAGCAGTTCTTC. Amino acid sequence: CAISNGTSGRKEQFF.

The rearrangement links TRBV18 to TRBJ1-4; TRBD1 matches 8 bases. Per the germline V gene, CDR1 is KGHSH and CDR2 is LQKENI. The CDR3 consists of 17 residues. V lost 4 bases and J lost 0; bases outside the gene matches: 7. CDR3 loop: CASSRTTGAATNEKLFF. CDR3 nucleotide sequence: TGTGCCAGCTCACGGACGACAGGGGCTGCAACTAATGAAAAACTGTTTTTT. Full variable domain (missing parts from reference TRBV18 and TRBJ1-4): NAGVMQNPRHLVRRRGQEARLRCSPMKGHSHVYWYRQLPEEGLKFMVYLQKENIIDESGMPKERFSAEFPKEGPSILRIQQVVRGDSAAYFCASSRTTGAATNEKLFFGSGTQLSVL.

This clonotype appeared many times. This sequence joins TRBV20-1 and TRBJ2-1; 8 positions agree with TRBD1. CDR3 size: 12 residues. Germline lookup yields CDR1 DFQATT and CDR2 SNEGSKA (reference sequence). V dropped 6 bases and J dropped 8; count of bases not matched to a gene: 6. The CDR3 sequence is CSATGGRDEQFF. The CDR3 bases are TGCAGTGCCACAGGGGGTCGCGATGAGCAGTTCTTC.

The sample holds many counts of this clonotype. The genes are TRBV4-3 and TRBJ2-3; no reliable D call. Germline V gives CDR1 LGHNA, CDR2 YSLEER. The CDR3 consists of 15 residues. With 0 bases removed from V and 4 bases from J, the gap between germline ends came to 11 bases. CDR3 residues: CASSQDDGFPDTQYF. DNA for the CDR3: TGCGCCAGCAGCCAAGATGATGGGTTCCCAGATACGCAGTATTTT.

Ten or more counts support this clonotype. CDR3 amino acids: CATSRPQGLGNQPQHF. For the CDR3, the DNA is TGTGCCACCAGCAGGCCCCAAGGATTAGGCAATCAGCCCCAGCATTTT. J is TRBJ1-5 and V is TRBV15, with D unresolved. V was trimmed by 3 bases and J by 2 bases, leaving 14 bases between them. The CDR3 loop spans 16 amino acids. Germline CDR1 is LNHNV and CDR2 is YYDKDF (reference sequence). Drawing the rest from reference TRBV15 and TRBJ1-5, the complete variable domain is DAMVIQNPRYQVTQFGKPVTLSCSQTLNHNVMYWYQQKSSQAPKLLFHYYDKDFNNEADTPDNFQSRRPNTSFCFLDIRSPGLGDTAMYLCATSRPQGLGNQPQHFGDGTRLSIL.

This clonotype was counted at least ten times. The CDR3 here is CASSLGRGRAVHNEQFF. CDR3 nucleotide sequence: TGTGCCAGCAGCTTAGGACGTGGCAGGGCAGTCCACAATGAGCAGTTCTTC. The chain employs TRBV7-2 and TRBJ2-1; a weak D match, TRBD1 (5 bases). Germline CDR1 and CDR2: SGHTA and FQGNSA. The CDR3 sequence is 17 residues long. Trimming shortened V by 1 base and J by 5 bases, and 18 bases separated the two germline ends. Full variable domain (rest looked up from reference TRBV7-2 and TRBJ2-1): GAGVSQSPSNKVTEKGKDVELRCDPISGHTALYWYRQSLGQGLEFLIYFQGNSAPDKSGLPSDRFSAERTGGSVSTLTIQRTQQEDSAVYLCASSLGRGRAVHNEQFFGPGTRLTVL.

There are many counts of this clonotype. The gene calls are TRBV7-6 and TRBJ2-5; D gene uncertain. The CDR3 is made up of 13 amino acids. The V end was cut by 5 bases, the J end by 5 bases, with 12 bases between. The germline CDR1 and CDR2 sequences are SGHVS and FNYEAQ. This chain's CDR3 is CASSKTAVETQYF. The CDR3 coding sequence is TGTGCCAGCAGCAAGACTGCGGTCGAGACCCAGTACTTC.

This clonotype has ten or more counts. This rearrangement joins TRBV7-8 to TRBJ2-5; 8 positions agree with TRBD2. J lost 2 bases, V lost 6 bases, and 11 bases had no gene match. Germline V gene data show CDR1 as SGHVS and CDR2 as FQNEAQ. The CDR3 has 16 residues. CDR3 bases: TGTGCCAGCAGTAGCGGGGACGGTCCCAAACAAGAGACCCAGTACTTC. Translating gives CASSSGDGPKQETQYF.

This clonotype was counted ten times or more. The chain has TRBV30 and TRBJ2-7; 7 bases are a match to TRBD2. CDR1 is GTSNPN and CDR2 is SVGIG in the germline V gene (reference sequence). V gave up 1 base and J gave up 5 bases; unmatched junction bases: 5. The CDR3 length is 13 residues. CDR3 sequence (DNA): TGTGCCTGGAGTGGGTTCGCGGGGGACGAGCAGTACTTC. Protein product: CAWSGFAGDEQYF.